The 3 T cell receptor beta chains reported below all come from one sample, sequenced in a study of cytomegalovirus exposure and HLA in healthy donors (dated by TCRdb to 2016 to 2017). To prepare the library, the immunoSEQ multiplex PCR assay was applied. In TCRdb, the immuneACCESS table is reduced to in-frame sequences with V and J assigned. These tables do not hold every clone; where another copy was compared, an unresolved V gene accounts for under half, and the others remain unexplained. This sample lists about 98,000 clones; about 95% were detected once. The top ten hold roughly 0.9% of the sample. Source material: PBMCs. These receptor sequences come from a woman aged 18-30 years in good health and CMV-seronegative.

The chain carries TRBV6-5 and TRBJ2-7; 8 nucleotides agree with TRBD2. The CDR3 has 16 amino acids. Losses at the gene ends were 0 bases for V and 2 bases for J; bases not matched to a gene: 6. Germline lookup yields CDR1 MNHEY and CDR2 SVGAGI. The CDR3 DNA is TGTGCCAGCAGTTACTCGTCGAGCGGGAGCACCTACGAGCAGTACTTC. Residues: CASSYSSSGSTYEQYF.

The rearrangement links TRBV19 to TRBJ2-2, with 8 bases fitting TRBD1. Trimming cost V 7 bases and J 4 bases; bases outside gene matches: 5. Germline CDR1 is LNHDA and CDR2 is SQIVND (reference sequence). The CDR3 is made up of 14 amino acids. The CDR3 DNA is TGTGCCAGTAACCGGGACAGGACCACCGGGGAGCTGTTTTTT. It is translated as CASNRDRTTGELFF.

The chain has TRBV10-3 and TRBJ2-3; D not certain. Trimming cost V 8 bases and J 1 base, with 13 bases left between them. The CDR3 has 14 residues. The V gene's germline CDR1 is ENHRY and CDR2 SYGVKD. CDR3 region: CAIGARPGTDTQYF. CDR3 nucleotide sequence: TGTGCCATCGGAGCCCGACCAGGCACAGATACGCAGTATTTT.